This T cell receptor (beta chain) was observed in a study of control samples from healthy donors and cancer patients. V was pared by 0 bases and J by 7 bases, with 2 bases of the junction left unmatched. The V gene's germline CDR1 is MRHNA and CDR2 SNTAGT. CDR3 length equals 14 residues. Produced via immunoSEQ multiplex PCR; TCRdb's table is partial and in-frame only. This repertoire shows some 140,000 clones, approximately 92% found once; its top ten account for 10% to 12%. In its sample, this clone was seen a few times. Sample: blood. This sequence originates from a man aged 25 to 45 in good health. This chain joins TRBV6-4 and TRBJ2-1, with 8 bases aligning to TRBD2. In DNA form, the CDR3 reads TGTGCCAGCAGTGACTCAGCGGGAGAGAATGAGCAGTTCTTC. This sequence encodes CASSDSAGENEQFF.